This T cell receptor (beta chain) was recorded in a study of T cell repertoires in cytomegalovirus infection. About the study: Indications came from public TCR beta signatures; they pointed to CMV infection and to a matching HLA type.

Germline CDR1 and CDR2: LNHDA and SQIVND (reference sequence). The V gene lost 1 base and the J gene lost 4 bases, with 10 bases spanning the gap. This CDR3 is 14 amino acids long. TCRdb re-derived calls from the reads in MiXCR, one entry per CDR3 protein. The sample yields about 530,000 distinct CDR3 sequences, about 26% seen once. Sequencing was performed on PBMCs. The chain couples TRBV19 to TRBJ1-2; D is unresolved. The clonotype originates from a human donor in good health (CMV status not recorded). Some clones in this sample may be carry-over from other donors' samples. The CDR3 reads CASSIVYPSYGYTF. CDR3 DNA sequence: TGTGCCAGTAGTATAGTTTACCCAAGCTATGGCTACACCTTC. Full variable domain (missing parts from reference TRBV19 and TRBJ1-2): DGGITQSPKYLFRKEGQNVTLSCEQNLNHDAMYWYRQDPGQGLRLIYYSQIVNDFQKGDIAEGYSVSREKKESFPLTVTSAQKNPTAFYLCASSIVYPSYGYTFGSGTRLTVV.